One sample yielded the 3 T cell receptor beta chains listed below, sequenced in a study of T cell clonotyping in hematopoietic cell transplantation. Profiling relied on immunoSEQ multiplex PCR, and the TCRdb table lists in-frame clones only, not all of them. The repertoire consists of about 28,000 clones, with under 90% occurring once and the leading ten covering approximately 1.7%. Time point of the sample: recipient sample about 28 days before transplant, after cytoreduction. The specimen was peripheral blood mononuclear cells, collected before stem cell transplant. These receptors came from a man in his forties with acute myeloid leukemia. Some clones in this sample may be carry-over from other donors' samples.

The chain combines TRBV4-1 with TRBJ2-1; D is ambiguous. The CDR3 totals 17 residues. Germline values: CDR1 MGHRA, CDR2 YSYEKL. Trimming cost V 1 base and J 0 bases, with 13 bases left between them. The CDR3 DNA sequence: TGCGCCAGCAGCCAAGTTGTAATGCCGATCTCCTACAATGAGCAGTTCTTC. Protein product: CASSQVVMPISYNEQFF.

The V call is TRBV19, the J call TRBJ1-5; D remains ambiguous. The CDR3 length is 14 residues. The V gene's germline CDR1 is LNHDA and CDR2 SQIVND (reference sequence). The V gene lost 10 bases and the J gene lost 0 bases, with 13 bases spanning the gap. The CDR3 region is CATKTPISNQPQHF. The CDR3 coding sequence is TGTGCCACCAAGACACCCATTAGCAATCAGCCCCAGCATTTT.

The rearrangement joins TRBV7-9 to TRBJ2-5; no reliable D call. The CDR3 runs 15 residues. Looked up from germline, CDR1 is SEHNR and CDR2 is FQNEAQ (reference sequence). Trimming took off 0 bases at V and 1 base at J, with 9 bases between the two ends. The chain's CDR3 is CASSLAITVQETQYF. DNA for the CDR3: TGTGCCAGCAGCTTAGCCATTACAGTCCAAGAGACCCAGTACTTC.